This T cell receptor beta chain is from a study of CD8 T cells in ankylosing spondylitis. This clonotype was picked up many times. The antigen is undetermined. Study conclusions and caveats: A TCR beta motif made of about 8 highly homologous variants seemed typical of ankylosing spondylitis blood. Some of these motif variants have turned up before, in reports on reactive arthritis synovial fluid and blood. Disease-associated clonotypes exhibited CD8+ identity and were relatively infrequent in peripheral blood. As reported, disease-linked clones showed significant enrichment in matched ankylosing spondylitis synovial fluid.

The CDR3 extends over 14 amino acids. Trimming cost V 1 base and J 4 bases, with 11 bases left between them. Making the TCR beta libraries involved quantitative 5'-RACE with molecular barcodes. TCRdb passed the 5' RACE reads through MiXCR, listing each CDR3 protein once. The sample has around 91,000 distinct CDR3 sequences, approximately 8.9% seen once; the top ten hold under 35%. The V and J genes are TRBV12-3 or TRBV12-4 and TRBJ2-7, with a possible D match to TRBD2 (6 bases). The sequenced sample consisted of blood, either unsorted or a sorted T cell fraction (not recorded which). The sequence derives from a male donor with ankylosing spondylitis. For the CDR3, the DNA is TGTGCCAGCAGTTTAGGGCTGGGGGGTTACGAGCAGTACGTC. Translating it yields CASSLGLGGYEQYV.